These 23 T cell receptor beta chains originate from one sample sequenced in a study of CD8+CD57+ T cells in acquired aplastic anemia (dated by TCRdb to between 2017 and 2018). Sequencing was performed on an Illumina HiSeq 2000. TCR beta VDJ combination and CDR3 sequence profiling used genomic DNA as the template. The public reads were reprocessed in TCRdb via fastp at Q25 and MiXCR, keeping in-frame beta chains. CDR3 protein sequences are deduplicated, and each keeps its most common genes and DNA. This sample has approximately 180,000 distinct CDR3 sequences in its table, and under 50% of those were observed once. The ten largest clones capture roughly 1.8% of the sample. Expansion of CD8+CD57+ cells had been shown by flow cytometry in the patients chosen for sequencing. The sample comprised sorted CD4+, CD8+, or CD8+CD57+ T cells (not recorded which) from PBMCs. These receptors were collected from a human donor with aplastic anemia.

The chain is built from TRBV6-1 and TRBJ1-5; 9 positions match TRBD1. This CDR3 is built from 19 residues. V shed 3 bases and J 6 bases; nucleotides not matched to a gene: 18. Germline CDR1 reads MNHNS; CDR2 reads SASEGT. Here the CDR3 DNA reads TGTGCCAGCAGTGAGTGGTGGGCACAGGGGGCGATCGGTAGTCAGCCCCAGCATTTT. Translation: CASSEWWAQGAIGSQPQHF.

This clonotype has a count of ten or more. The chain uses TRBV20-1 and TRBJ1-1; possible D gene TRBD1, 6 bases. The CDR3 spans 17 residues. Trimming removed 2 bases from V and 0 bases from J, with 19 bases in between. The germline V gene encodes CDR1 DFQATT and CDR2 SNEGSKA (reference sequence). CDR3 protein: CSARPVLGGGLNTEAFF. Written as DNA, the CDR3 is TGCAGTGCTAGACCTGTCTTGGGGGGCGGCTTGAACACTGAAGCTTTCTTT.

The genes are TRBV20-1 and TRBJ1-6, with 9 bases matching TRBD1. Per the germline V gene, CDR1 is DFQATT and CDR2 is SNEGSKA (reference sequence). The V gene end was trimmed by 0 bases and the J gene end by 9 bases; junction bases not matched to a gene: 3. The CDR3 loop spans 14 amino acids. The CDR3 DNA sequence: TGCAGTGCTAGAGATGGGGACAGGGTTTCACCCCTCCACTTT. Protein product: CSARDGDRVSPLHF.

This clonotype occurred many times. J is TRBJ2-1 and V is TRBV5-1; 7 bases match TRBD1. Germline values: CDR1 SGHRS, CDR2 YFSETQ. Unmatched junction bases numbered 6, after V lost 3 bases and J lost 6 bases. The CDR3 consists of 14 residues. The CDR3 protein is CASSSLDRANEQFF. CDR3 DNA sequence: TGCGCCAGCAGCTCTCTCGACAGGGCCAATGAGCAGTTCTTC.

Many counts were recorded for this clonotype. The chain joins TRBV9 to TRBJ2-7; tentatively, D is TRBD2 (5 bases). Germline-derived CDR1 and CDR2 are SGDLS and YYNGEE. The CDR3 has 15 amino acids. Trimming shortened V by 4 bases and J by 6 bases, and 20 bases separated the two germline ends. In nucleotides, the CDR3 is TGTGCCAGCAGCCCCACATTCACGGGGTCGGTCGAGCAGTACTTC. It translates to CASSPTFTGSVEQYF.

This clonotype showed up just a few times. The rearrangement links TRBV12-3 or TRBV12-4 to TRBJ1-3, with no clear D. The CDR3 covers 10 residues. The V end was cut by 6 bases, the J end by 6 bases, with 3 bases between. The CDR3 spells CASRLNTIYF. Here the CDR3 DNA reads TGTGCCAGCAGGCTAAACACCATATATTTT.

The CDR3 region has the DNA TGTGCCAGCAGCCCTCTTGCCTTGGCTGAAGCTTTCTTT. It translates to CASSPLALAEAFF. The rearrangement joins TRBV7-9 to TRBJ1-1; D unresolved. Per germline, CDR1 SEHNR and CDR2 FQNEAQ (reference sequence). V was clipped by 5 bases and J by 6 bases, with 13 bases between them. This CDR3 has 13 residues.

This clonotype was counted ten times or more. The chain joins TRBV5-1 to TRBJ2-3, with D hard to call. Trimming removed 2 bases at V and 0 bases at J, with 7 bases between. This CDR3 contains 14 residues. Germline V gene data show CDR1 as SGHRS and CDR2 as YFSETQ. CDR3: CASSLTASTDTQYF. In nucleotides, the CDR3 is TGCGCCAGCAGCTTAACGGCTAGCACAGATACGCAGTATTTT.

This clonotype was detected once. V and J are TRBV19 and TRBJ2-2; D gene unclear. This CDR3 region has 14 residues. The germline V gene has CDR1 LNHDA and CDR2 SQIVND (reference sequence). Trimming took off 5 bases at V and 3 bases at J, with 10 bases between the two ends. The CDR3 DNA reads TGTGCCAGTAGTCCCCAACATGACACCGGGGAGCTGTTTTTT. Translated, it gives CASSPQHDTGELFF.

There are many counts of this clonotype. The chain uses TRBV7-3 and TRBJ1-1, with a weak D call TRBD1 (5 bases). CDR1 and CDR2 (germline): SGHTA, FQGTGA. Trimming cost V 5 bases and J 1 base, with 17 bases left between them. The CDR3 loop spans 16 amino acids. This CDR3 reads CASSPIPTDPNTEAFF. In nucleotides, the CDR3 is TGTGCCAGCAGCCCAATACCGACAGACCCGAACACTGAAGCTTTCTTT. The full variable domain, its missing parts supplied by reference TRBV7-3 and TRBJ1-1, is GAGVSQTPSNKVTEKGKYVELRCDPISGHTALYWYRQSLGQGPEFLIYFQGTGAADDSGLPNDRFFAVRPEGSVSTLKIQRTERGDSAVYLCASSPIPTDPNTEAFFGQGTRLTVV.

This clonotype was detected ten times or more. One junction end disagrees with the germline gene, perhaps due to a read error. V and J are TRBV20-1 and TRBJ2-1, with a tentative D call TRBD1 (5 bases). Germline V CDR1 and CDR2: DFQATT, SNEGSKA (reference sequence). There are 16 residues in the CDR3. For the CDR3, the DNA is TGCAGTGCTAGAGATAACGTTGGGCAGGGCTACGATGAGCAGTTCTTC. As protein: CSARDNVGQGYDEQFF.

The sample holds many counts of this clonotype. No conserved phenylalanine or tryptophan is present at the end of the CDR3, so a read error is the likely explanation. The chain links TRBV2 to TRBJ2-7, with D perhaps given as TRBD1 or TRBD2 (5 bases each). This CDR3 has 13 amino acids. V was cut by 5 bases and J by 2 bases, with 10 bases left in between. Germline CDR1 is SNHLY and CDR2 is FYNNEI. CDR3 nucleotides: TGTGCCAGCAGTCGGGAAGGGGCCTACGAGCAGTACCTC. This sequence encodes CASSREGAYEQYL.

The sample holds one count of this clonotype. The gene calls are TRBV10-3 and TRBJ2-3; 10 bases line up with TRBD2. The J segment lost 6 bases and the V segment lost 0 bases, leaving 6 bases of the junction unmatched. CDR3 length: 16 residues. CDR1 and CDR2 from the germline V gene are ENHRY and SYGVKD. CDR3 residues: CAISESSSGGWDTQYF. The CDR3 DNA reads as TGTGCCATCAGTGAGTCGAGTAGCGGGGGGTGGGATACGCAGTATTTT.

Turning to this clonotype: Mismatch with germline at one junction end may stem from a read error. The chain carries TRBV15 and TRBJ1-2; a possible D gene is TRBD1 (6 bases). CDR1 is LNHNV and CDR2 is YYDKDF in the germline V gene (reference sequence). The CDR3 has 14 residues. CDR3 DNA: TGTGTCACCAGCAGGGAACAGGGTGGCTATGGCTACACCTTC. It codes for CVTSREQGGYGYTF.

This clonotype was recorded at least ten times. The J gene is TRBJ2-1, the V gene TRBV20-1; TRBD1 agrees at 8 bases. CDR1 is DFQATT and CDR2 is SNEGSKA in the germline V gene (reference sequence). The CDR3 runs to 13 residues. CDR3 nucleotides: TGCAGGGGATTGGACAGGGCTTCCGATGAGCAGTTCTTC. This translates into CRGLDRASDEQFF.

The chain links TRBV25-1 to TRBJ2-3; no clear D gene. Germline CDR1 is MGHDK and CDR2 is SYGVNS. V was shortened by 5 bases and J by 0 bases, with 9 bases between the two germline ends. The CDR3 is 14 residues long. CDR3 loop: CASSPTWSTDTQYF. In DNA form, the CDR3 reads TGTGCCAGCAGTCCGACCTGGAGCACAGATACGCAGTATTTT.

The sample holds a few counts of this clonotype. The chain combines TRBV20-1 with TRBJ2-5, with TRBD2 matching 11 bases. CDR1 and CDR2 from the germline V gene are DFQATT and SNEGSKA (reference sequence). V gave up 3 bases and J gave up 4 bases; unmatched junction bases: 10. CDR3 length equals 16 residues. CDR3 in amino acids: CSARRGVAGGAETQYF. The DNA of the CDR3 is TGCAGTGCTAGGAGGGGGGTAGCGGGAGGGGCAGAGACCCAGTACTTC.

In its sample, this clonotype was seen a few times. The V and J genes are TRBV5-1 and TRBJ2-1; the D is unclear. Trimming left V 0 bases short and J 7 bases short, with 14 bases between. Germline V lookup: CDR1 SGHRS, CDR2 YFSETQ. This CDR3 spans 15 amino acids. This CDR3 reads CASSLGATRLNEQFF. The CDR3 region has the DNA TGCGCCAGCAGCTTGGGAGCGACCAGGTTAAATGAGCAGTTCTTC.

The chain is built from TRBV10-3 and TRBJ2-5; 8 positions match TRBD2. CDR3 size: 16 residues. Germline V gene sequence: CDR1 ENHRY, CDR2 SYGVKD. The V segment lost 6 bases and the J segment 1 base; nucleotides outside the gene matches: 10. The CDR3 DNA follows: TGTGCCATCAGCACCGGGACTAGAGGGAGCCAAGAGACCCAGTACTTC. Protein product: CAISTGTRGSQETQYF.

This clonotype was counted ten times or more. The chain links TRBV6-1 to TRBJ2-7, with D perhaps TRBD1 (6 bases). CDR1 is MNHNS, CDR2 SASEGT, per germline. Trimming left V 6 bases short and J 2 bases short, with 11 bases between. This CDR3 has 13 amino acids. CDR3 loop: CASSRQEPYEQYF. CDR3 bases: TGTGCCAGCAGCCGACAGGAACCCTACGAGCAGTACTTC.

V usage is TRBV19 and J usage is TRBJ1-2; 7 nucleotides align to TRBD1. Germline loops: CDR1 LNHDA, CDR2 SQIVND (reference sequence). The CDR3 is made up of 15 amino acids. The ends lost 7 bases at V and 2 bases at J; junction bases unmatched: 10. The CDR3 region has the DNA TGTGCCAGTATTAAAGGACAGGCCGGGAACTATGGCTACACCTTC. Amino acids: CASIKGQAGNYGYTF.

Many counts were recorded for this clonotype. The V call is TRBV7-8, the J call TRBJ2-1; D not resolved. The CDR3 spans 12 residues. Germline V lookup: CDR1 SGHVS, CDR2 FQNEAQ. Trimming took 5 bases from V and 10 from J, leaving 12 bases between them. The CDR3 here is CASSPAAPEQFF. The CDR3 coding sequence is TGTGCCAGCAGCCCGGCGGCACCCGAGCAGTTCTTC.

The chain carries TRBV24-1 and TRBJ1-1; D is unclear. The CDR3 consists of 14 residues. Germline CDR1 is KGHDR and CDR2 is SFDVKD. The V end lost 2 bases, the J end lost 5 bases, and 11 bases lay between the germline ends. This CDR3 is CATSDSTPYTEAFF. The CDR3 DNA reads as TGTGCCACCAGTGATTCCACCCCCTATACTGAAGCTTTCTTT.